Listed below are T cell receptor beta chains from one sample, sequenced in a study of blood T cells in healthy people across ages. TCRdb independently ran MiXCR on the 5' RACE reads; one entry per CDR3 protein. The sample contains 760,000 or so distinct CDR3 sequences, more than 20% of which appear only once. In addition, the sample was reused for a study of T cells of mothers and their children.

The sequencing sample was made of blood. The receptors shown here come from a boy younger than 18 in good health. Both conserved end residues are part of each CDR3. D genes are given only for firm matches. Not all rows give a size; the values are once, few, many and, for expanded clones, a class.

TRBD2	TRBV12-3/TRBV12-4	TRBJ2-5	few	CASSPGLAGEFF	TGTGCCAGCAGCCCCGGACTAGCGGGGGAGTTCTTC
.	TRBV29-1	TRBJ1-3	.	CSVEADSGNTIYF	TGCAGCGTTGAAGCCGACTCTGGAAACACCATATATTTT
.	TRBV6-2/TRBV6-3	TRBJ2-2	.	CASSYFRGATGELFF	TGTGCCAGCAGTTACTTTAGAGGGGCCACCGGGGAGCTGTTTTTT
.	TRBV6-4	TRBJ2-2	few	CASSDEVFTGELFF	TGTGCCAGCAGTGATGAAGTTTTTACCGGGGAGCTGTTTTTT
TRBD2	TRBV6-5	TRBJ2-1	few	CASSTPSGRAGYEQFF	TGTGCCAGCAGTACCCCTAGCGGGAGGGCTGGATATGAGCAGTTCTTC
.	TRBV18	TRBJ2-5	few	CASSPPVNKGEETQYF	TGTGCCAGCTCACCACCGGTAAACAAGGGGGAAGAGACCCAGTACTTC
TRBD1	TRBV20-1	TRBJ2-1	few	CSAQGADYNEQFF	TGCAGTGCGCAGGGGGCCGATTACAATGAGCAGTTCTTC
.	TRBV20-1	TRBJ2-7	.	CSARTDSPFYEQYF	TGCAGTGCACGAACGGACAGTCCTTTCTACGAGCAGTACTTC
TRBD1	TRBV2	TRBJ1-5	.	CASSGRTGGNQPQHF	TGTGCCAGCAGCGGTCGGACAGGGGGCAATCAGCCCCAGCATTTT
TRBD1	TRBV9	TRBJ2-7	.	CASSAGTGIAEQYF	TGTGCCAGCAGCGCGGGGACAGGGATTGCCGAGCAGTACTTC
TRBD1	TRBV4-3	TRBJ2-1	few	CAGSQVQSSEGAWDEQFF	TGCGCCGGCAGCCAGGTCCAGTCAAGTGAGGGGGCCTGGGATGAGCAGTTCTTC
.	TRBV21-1	TRBJ1-1	few	CASSKVCGYTEAFF	TGTGCCAGCAGCAAAGTTTGCGGCTACACTGAAGCTTTCTTT
TRBD1	TRBV7-8	TRBJ1-5	few	CASSFQDRGRQPQHF	TGTGCCAGCAGCTTCCAGGACAGGGGGCGTCAGCCCCAGCATTTT
.	TRBV7-9	TRBJ1-6	.	CASSPLGQINSPLHF	TGTGCCAGCAGCCCACTCGGACAGATTAATTCACCCCTCCACTTT
.	TRBV11-2	TRBJ2-5	.	CASSLVEGGHQTQYF	TGTGCCAGCAGCTTAGTGGAGGGAGGTCACCAGACCCAGTACTTC
TRBD2	TRBV20-1	TRBJ2-7	few	CSARGLAGFSYEQYF	TGCAGTGCTAGGGGGCTAGCGGGTTTCTCCTACGAGCAGTACTTC
TRBD1	TRBV6-2/TRBV6-3	TRBJ2-1	few	CASGTGGNEQFF	TGTGCCAGCGGTACAGGGGGCAATGAGCAGTTCTTC
.	TRBV29-1	TRBJ2-3	.	CSVENPGWGDTQYF	TGCAGCGTTGAAAACCCGGGCTGGGGAGATACGCAGTATTTT
.	TRBV6-2/TRBV6-3	TRBJ1-5	.	CAGSSTGDQPQHF	TGTGCCGGCAGTTCGACTGGAGATCAGCCCCAGCATTTT
TRBD2	TRBV20-1	TRBJ2-5	few	CSASPWGGQETQYF	TGCAGTGCTTCCCCGTGGGGGGGACAAGAGACCCAGTACTTC
.	TRBV7-8	TRBJ1-5	few	CASSPGGIEPQHF	TGTGCCAGCAGTCCCGGGGGCATTGAGCCCCAGCATTTT
TRBD2	TRBV5-6	TRBJ2-7	.	CASSQTRGLAGVSYEQYF	TGTGCCAGCAGCCAGACTCGCGGACTAGCGGGAGTGTCCTACGAGCAGTACTTC
TRBD1	TRBV19	TRBJ1-2	.	CASSIVSGQYGYTF	TGTGCCAGTAGTATAGTATCGGGACAGTATGGCTACACCTTC
.	TRBV6-2/TRBV6-3	TRBJ2-1	.	CASRPPVGVYNEQFF	TGTGCCAGCAGGCCGCCAGTGGGGGTTTACAATGAGCAGTTCTTC
TRBD1	TRBV10-3	TRBJ1-2	.	CAISESAGQTLYGYTF	TGTGCCATCAGTGAGTCCGCGGGACAGACCCTCTATGGCTACACCTTC
TRBD2	TRBV7-3	TRBJ2-3	.	CASSSVGGDTQYF	TGTGCCAGCAGCTCGGTGGGGGGGGATACGCAGTATTTT
TRBD2	TRBV7-6	TRBJ2-1	few	CASSWGLAVEGEQFF	TGTGCCAGCAGCTGGGGACTAGCGGTAGAAGGGGAGCAGTTCTTC
TRBD2	TRBV20-1	TRBJ2-1	.	CSAPGLALSPSNEQFF	TGCAGTGCACCGGGACTAGCACTTTCCCCCTCCAATGAGCAGTTCTTC
.	TRBV7-6	TRBJ1-2	many	CASSLVGAGYTF	TGTGCCAGCAGCTTAGTAGGAGCGGGCTACACCTTC
.	TRBV7-6	TRBJ1-1	.	CASSLGLRTEAFF	TGTGCCAGCAGCTTAGGTTTGAGGACTGAAGCTTTCTTT
.	TRBV6-6	TRBJ2-3	.	CASKEGRVDTQYF	TGTGCCAGCAAGGAGGGGCGGGTGGATACGCAGTATTTT
TRBD2	TRBV27	TRBJ2-5	many	CASSYTSGGQETQYF	TGTGCCAGCAGTTATACTAGCGGGGGCCAAGAGACCCAGTACTTC
.	TRBV10-3	TRBJ2-7	few	CAISQGSHEQYF	TGTGCCATCAGTCAGGGATCCCACGAGCAGTACTTC
TRBD2	TRBV3-1	TRBJ2-1	few	CASSQGPAGTHNEQFF	TGTGCCAGCAGCCAAGGGCCAGCGGGAACCCACAATGAGCAGTTCTTC
.	TRBV6-5	TRBJ2-2	.	CASSYSGGRLTGELFF	TGTGCCAGCAGTTACTCGGGGGGGCGGCTCACCGGGGAGCTGTTTTTT
TRBD1	TRBV4-3	TRBJ2-3	few	CASSQEGTGASTDTQYF	TGCGCCAGCAGCCAAGAAGGGACAGGGGCGAGCACAGATACGCAGTATTTT
.	TRBV4-1	TRBJ2-1	few	CASSQYQDPSPFF	TGCGCCAGCAGCCAATACCAGGACCCTTCCCCGTTCTTC
TRBD2	TRBV28	TRBJ2-3	few	CASSLSSGGTDTQYF	TGTGCCAGCAGTTTATCTAGCGGGGGCACAGATACGCAGTATTTT
.	TRBV2	TRBJ2-7	few	CASSDVVPYEQYF	TGTGCCAGCAGTGATGTAGTCCCCTACGAGCAGTACTTC
.	TRBV7-2	TRBJ2-7	.	CTSSDGAVLSYEQYF	TGTACCAGCAGCGATGGCGCGGTCTTGAGCTACGAGCAGTACTTC
.	TRBV6-2/TRBV6-3	TRBJ1-1	.	CASSYPEGGNTEAFF	TGTGCCAGCAGTTACCCTGAGGGCGGTAACACTGAAGCTTTCTTT
.	TRBV2	TRBJ2-2	few	CASSGYSRSTGELFF	TGTGCCAGCAGTGGATACAGCCGCAGCACCGGGGAGCTGTTTTTT
.	TRBV28	TRBJ2-5	.	CASSGPRAGEGQETQYF	TGTGCCAGCAGTGGACCCCGGGCAGGGGAGGGCCAAGAGACCCAGTACTTC
TRBD2	TRBV3-1	TRBJ2-7	few	CASSQDSGIGYEQYF	TGTGCCAGCAGCCAAGACAGCGGGATCGGGTACGAGCAGTACTTC
TRBD1	TRBV6-5	TRBJ1-6	.	CASSYSGQGYSPLHF	TGTGCCAGCAGTTACTCCGGACAGGGTTATTCACCCCTCCACTTT
TRBD2	TRBV12-3/TRBV12-4	TRBJ2-1	.	CASSIQLAARYNEQFF	TGTGCCAGCAGTATACAACTAGCGGCGCGGTACAATGAGCAGTTCTTC
TRBD2	TRBV28	TRBJ2-7	few	CASRTVGLAYEQYF	TGTGCCAGCCGGACAGTGGGACTAGCCTACGAGCAGTACTTC